This paragraph covers one TCR beta chain sequence. Its antigen is undetermined. This entry comes from a study of T cells in localized non-small cell lung cancer. Germline V gene lookup returns CDR1 MGHDK and CDR2 SYGVNS. The V gene lost 8 bases and the J gene lost 0 bases, with 7 bases spanning the gap. This CDR3 has 12 residues. The table came from immunoSEQ multiplex PCR; TCRdb's copy has only in-frame clones and leaves some out. The sample holds tens of thousands of clones, 90% to 95% seen once. Findings and limits, study-wide: An association was observed between higher blood T cell density and longer overall survival. Multi-region tumor sequencing was not done, so intratumor heterogeneity could not be excluded.

The genes are TRBV25-1 and TRBJ1-1, with D perhaps TRBD1 (5 bases). This receptor was taken from a woman aged 40-75 years with stage I lung adenocarcinoma. The sequencing used peripheral blood, collected before any cancer treatment. This CDR3 reads CASGAVNTEAFF. In DNA, the CDR3 is TGTGCCAGCGGGGCGGTGAACACTGAAGCTTTCTTT. Full variable domain (missing parts from reference TRBV25-1 and TRBJ1-1): EADIYQTPRYLVIGTGKKITLECSQTMGHDKMYWYQQDPGMELHLIHYSYGVNSTEKGDLSSESTVSRIRTEHFPLTLESARPSHTSQYLCASGAVNTEAFFGQGTRLTVV.